These T cell receptor beta chains were read from a single sample in a study of cytomegalovirus exposure and HLA in healthy donors. Profiling relied on immunoSEQ multiplex PCR, and the TCRdb table lists in-frame clones only, not all of them. The sample holds roughly 150,000 clones, roughly 9.4% seen once. The sample taken for sequencing was PBMCs. These receptors originate from a male donor in good health and CMV-seronegative. Both conserved end residues are part of each CDR3. The order of the fields is D gene, clone size, V gene, J gene, CDR3 protein, CDR3 DNA. The D gene is left open where the match is weak. Expanded clones get a size class; other rows say once, few or many, or leave the size out.

TRBD2	few	TRBV5-1	TRBJ2-2	CASSIIGLAGNTGELFF	TGCGCCAGCAGCATAATAGGACTAGCGGGGAACACCGGGGAGCTGTTTTTT
.	few	TRBV30	TRBJ2-5	CAWGVGARPDEAQYF	TGTGCCTGGGGGGTGGGGGCGAGACCGGACGAGGCCCAGTACTTC
.	.	TRBV11-2	TRBJ2-2	CASSGWAVVNTGELFF	TGTGCCAGCAGTGGGTGGGCCGTCGTGAACACCGGGGAGCTGTTTTTT
TRBD2	few	TRBV25-1	TRBJ2-3	CASSEKGGRVADTQYF	TGTGCCAGCAGTGAAAAGGGCGGGAGAGTGGCAGATACGCAGTATTTT
TRBD2	.	TRBV30	TRBJ2-3	CAWRLAGVADTQYF	TGTGCCTGGAGGCTAGCGGGAGTTGCAGATACGCAGTATTTT
TRBD2	.	TRBV7-9	TRBJ2-1	CASSTPTAGAPNEQFF	TGTGCCAGCAGCACACCGACAGCGGGGGCCCCCAATGAGCAGTTCTTC
TRBD2	few	TRBV7-2	TRBJ2-7	CASSLGGDSSCRF	TGTGCCAGCAGCTTGGGGGGGGACTCCTCCTGCCGGTTC
.	few	TRBV12-5	TRBJ2-3	CASGPPWPADTQYF	TGTGCTAGTGGTCCCCCGTGGCCCGCAGATACGCAGTATTTT
TRBD1	.	TRBV19	TRBJ2-7	CASSPGQSSYEQYF	TGTGCCAGTAGCCCGGGACAGAGCTCCTACGAGCAGTACTTC
TRBD1	.	TRBV4-3	TRBJ1-1	CASSQHRGLGTEAFF	TGCGCCAGCAGCCAACACAGGGGGCTGGGCACTGAAGCTTTCTTT
.	few	TRBV28	TRBJ2-7	CASSLIGQPEYF	TGTGCCAGCAGCCTGATTGGACAGCCCGAGTACTTC
.	.	TRBV7-3	TRBJ1-2	CASSLPGQRGYTF	TGTGCCAGCAGCTTGCCGGGACAACGAGGCTACACCTTC
.	.	TRBV28	TRBJ2-7	CASSLPGSSYEQYF	TGTGCCAGCAGTTTACCGGGAAGCTCCTACGAGCAGTACTTC
TRBD1	.	TRBV28	TRBJ1-5	CASSTTGNSNQPQHF	TGTGCCAGCAGTACGACAGGGAATAGCAATCAGCCCCAGCATTTT
.	few	TRBV25-1	TRBJ2-5	CASSEYRVRETQYF	TGTGCCAGCAGTGAATACAGGGTGCGGGAGACCCAGTACTTC
.	.	TRBV7-8	TRBJ2-1	CASSLVVFTSSYNEQFF	TGTGCCAGCAGCTTAGTCGTGTTTACGAGCTCCTACAATGAGCAGTTCTTC
.	few	TRBV7-2	TRBJ2-7	CASSFGAAAYEQYF	TGTGCCAGCAGCTTTGGGGCAGCCGCCTACGAGCAGTACTTC
TRBD2	few	TRBV4-3	TRBJ2-1	CASSQDKGAGGNEQFF	TGCGCCAGCAGCCAAGATAAGGGGGCGGGGGGGAATGAGCAGTTCTTC
.	.	TRBV28	TRBJ1-1	CASSLGPGEKTEAFF	TGTGCCAGCAGTTTAGGGCCGGGGGAAAAGACTGAAGCTTTCTTT
.	few	TRBV18	TRBJ1-6	CASSPLDRGNSPLHF	TGTGCCAGCTCACCGCTAGATAGGGGAAATTCACCCCTCCACTTT
.	.	TRBV23-1	TRBJ1-3	CASSQSGARGNTIYF	TGCGCCAGCAGTCAATCAGGAGCCCGTGGAAACACCATATATTTT
.	few	TRBV7-2	TRBJ2-3	CASSTRRTDTQYF	TGTGCCAGCAGTACCCGGAGGACAGATACGCAGTATTTT
.	few	TRBV11-2	TRBJ2-6	CASSLVPGSGANVLTF	TGTGCCAGCAGCTTAGTACCCGGCTCTGGGGCCAACGTCCTGACTTTC
.	.	TRBV6-6	TRBJ2-1	CASSPLLSNEQFF	TGTGCCAGCAGCCCACTACTATCAAATGAGCAGTTCTTC
.	.	TRBV2	TRBJ2-7	CASSEVGAGVGYEQYF	TGTGCCAGCAGTGAAGTGGGGGCCGGTGTTGGCTACGAGCAGTACTTC
TRBD1	.	TRBV4-1	TRBJ2-1	CASSQDWGTGLHNEQFF	TGCGCCAGCAGCCAAGATTGGGGGACAGGGTTACACAATGAGCAGTTCTTC
TRBD1	few	TRBV5-1	TRBJ2-7	CASSRDRGGREQYF	TGCGCCAGCAGCAGAGACAGGGGAGGAAGGGAGCAGTACTTC
.	.	TRBV7-2	TRBJ2-7	CASSPYSGGSSYEQYF	TGTGCCAGCAGCCCCTATTCGGGGGGCTCCTCCTACGAGCAGTACTTC
TRBD2	.	TRBV5-6	TRBJ2-3	CASSVSGSTDTQYF	TGTGCCAGCAGCGTTAGCGGGAGCACAGATACGCAGTATTTT
.	.	TRBV5-8	TRBJ1-2	CASSLLQGIDYGYTF	TGTGCCAGCAGCTTGTTGCAGGGGATAGACTATGGCTACACCTTC
TRBD2	few	TRBV30	TRBJ2-7	CAWSTLAGGLHEQYF	TGTGCCTGGAGTACACTAGCGGGAGGGCTCCACGAGCAGTACTTC
.	.	TRBV4-1	TRBJ2-3	CASRQTGLGTDTQYF	TGCGCCAGCAGGCAGACAGGTTTAGGCACAGATACGCAGTATTTT
TRBD1	few	TRBV19	TRBJ2-3	CASSPVQGAQAVGTQYF	TGTGCCAGTAGTCCCGTACAGGGGGCGCAGGCCGTCGGTACGCAGTATTTT
TRBD1	.	TRBV6-4	TRBJ2-5	CASSANPGQQETQYF	TGTGCCAGCAGTGCTAATCCGGGACAGCAAGAGACCCAGTACTTC
TRBD1	.	TRBV18	TRBJ1-1	CASSPFKTGVNTEAFF	TGTGCCAGCTCACCATTCAAGACAGGGGTGAACACTGAAGCTTTCTTT
.	.	TRBV4-3	TRBJ1-1	CASSQDRLGGTEAFF	TGCGCCAGCAGCCAAGATCGGTTAGGCGGCACTGAAGCTTTCTTT
.	few	TRBV30	TRBJ2-2	CAWSGLTENTGELFF	TGTGCCTGGAGTGGGCTAACAGAGAACACCGGGGAGCTGTTTTTT
.	few	TRBV30	TRBJ1-5	CAWRGTQPLQPQHF	TGTGCCTGGAGAGGGACTCAACCACTCCAGCCCCAGCATTTT
TRBD1	few	TRBV7-9	TRBJ1-5	CASSLGTGFQPQHF	TGTGCCAGCAGCTTAGGGACAGGGTTTCAGCCCCAGCATTTT
.	few	TRBV7-8	TRBJ1-2	CASSLGGTTFRVITF	TGTGCCAGCAGCTTAGGTGGGACAACTTTTAGGGTTATCACCTTC
TRBD1	few	TRBV9	TRBJ1-1	CASTTQDRARGTEAFF	TGTGCCAGCACCACCCAAGACAGGGCCCGTGGCACTGAAGCTTTCTTT
TRBD2	.	TRBV5-4	TRBJ2-1	CATAAGGPSSYNEQFF	TGTGCCACGGCAGCGGGGGGGCCAAGCTCCTACAATGAGCAGTTCTTC
.	.	TRBV28	TRBJ2-5	CASSSKQGRQCRGQETQYF	TGTGCCAGCAGTTCAAAACAGGGTCGACAGTGTCGGGGCCAAGAGACCCAGTACTTC